A single sample is the source of the 32 T cell receptor beta chains below, sequenced in a study of blood T cell repertoires in COVID-19. The data were produced by immunoSEQ multiplex PCR, yet TCRdb's version contains in-frame clones alone and is incomplete. Counted here are just over 300,000 clones, roughly 87% occurring once; the ten biggest clones make up more than 2%. The sequenced sample was peripheral blood. These receptors were taken from a man younger than 35 with active or convalescent COVID-19.

The J gene is TRBJ1-2, the V gene TRBV6-5, with a weak D call TRBD1 (6 bases). Germline CDR1 MNHEY, CDR2 SVGAGI. Trimming removed 0 bases at V and 8 bases at J, with 10 bases between. This CDR3 has 13 amino acids. This CDR3 reads CASSYSGGEGYTF. The DNA of the CDR3 is TGTGCCAGCAGTTACTCAGGGGGGGAGGGCTACACCTTC.

J is TRBJ1-2 and V is TRBV6-5; 7 bases map to TRBD1. The CDR3 is 13 amino acids. CDR1 is MNHEY, CDR2 SVGAGI, per germline. Trimming took 6 bases from V and 5 from J; bases not matched to a gene: 6. The CDR3 reads CASSKNRGYGYTF. The CDR3 DNA sequence: TGTGCCAGCAGCAAAAACAGGGGATATGGCTACACCTTC.

V usage is TRBV15 and J usage is TRBJ1-6; 7 bases fit TRBD1. The CDR3 extends over 15 amino acids. V lost 5 bases to trimming and J lost 6 bases; unmatched junction nucleotides: 7. Germline-derived CDR1 and CDR2 are LNHNV and YYDKDF (reference sequence). CDR3 nucleotides: TGTGCCACCAGCTCCGAGACAGGGCTTAATTCACCCCTCCACTTT. This encodes CATSSETGLNSPLHF.

The rearrangement links TRBV4-1 to TRBJ2-1, with D tentatively TRBD2 (6 bases). V lost 5 bases to trimming and J lost 3 bases, with 17 bases between them. This CDR3 region has 16 residues. Per the germline V gene, CDR1 is MGHRA and CDR2 is YSYEKL. The CDR3 DNA reads as TGCGCCAGCAGCGGTACTCCCTCTAGCGACTACAATGAGCAGTTCTTC. Translating it yields CASSGTPSSDYNEQFF.

The chain is built from TRBV28 and TRBJ1-5; D is possibly TRBD1 (6 bases). Germline loops: CDR1 MDHEN, CDR2 SYDVKM. This CDR3 has 13 amino acids. V lost 3 bases, J lost 9 bases, and 12 bases lay in between. CDR3 DNA sequence: TGTGCCAGCAGTTTGTACCCGACAGGGCCCCAGCATTTT. Amino acids: CASSLYPTGPQHF.

This clone was counted between two and nine times. CDR3 DNA sequence: TGCGCCAGCAGCCAGGCGACAGGGATTTTGGATGAAAAACTGTTTTTT. It encodes CASSQATGILDEKLFF. The J gene is TRBJ1-4, the V gene TRBV4-1; 7 bases map to TRBD1. Germline V gives CDR1 MGHRA, CDR2 YSYEKL. This CDR3 is 16 amino acids long. With V trimmed by 3 bases and J by 6 bases, 10 bases remained unmatched.

The J gene is TRBJ2-3, the V gene TRBV27; D might be TRBD2 (5 bases). Germline CDR1 and CDR2: MNHEY and SMNVEV (reference sequence). Trimming took off 5 bases at V and 6 bases at J, with 15 bases between the two ends. The CDR3 runs 14 residues. CDR3 bases: TGTGCCAGCAGTCTCACCGGGGTTCGGGATACGCAGTATTTT. This gives the protein CASSLTGVRDTQYF.

This rearrangement joins TRBV5-6 to TRBJ1-6; TRBD1 might be the D (6 bases). Germline loops: CDR1 SGHDT, CDR2 YYEEEE. Trimming took off 5 bases at V and 4 bases at J, with 10 bases between the two ends. The CDR3 has 14 residues. The CDR3 DNA reads as TGTGCCAGCAGTCCTCAGGGGTATAATTCACCCCTCCACTTT. Its protein product is CASSPQGYNSPLHF. Filled out from reference TRBV5-6 and TRBJ1-6, the complete variable domain reads DAGVTQSPTHLIKTRGQQVTLRCSPKSGHDTVSWYQQALGQGPQFIFQYYEEEERQRGNFPDRFSGHQFPNYSSELNVNALLLGDSALYLCASSPQGYNSPLHFGNGTRLTVT.

V and J are TRBV11-2 and TRBJ1-4; D gene unclear. Trimming left V 5 bases short and J 5 bases short, with 9 bases between. The CDR3 is made up of 13 amino acids. The germline gives CDR1 SGHAT, CDR2 FQNNGV. The CDR3 loop is CASSPSGNEKLFF. CDR3 DNA: TGTGCCAGCAGCCCATCCGGGAATGAAAAACTGTTTTTT.

Regarding this clone: The junction shows a germline mismatch at one end, possibly a read error. The genes are TRBV5-1 and TRBJ1-2; 12 bases are a match to TRBD1. Germline CDR1 reads SGHRS; CDR2 reads YFSETQ. This CDR3 comprises 13 residues. CDR3 sequence reads: CASSPGGTGGGYF. DNA for the CDR3: TGCGCCAGCAGCCCCGGGGGGACAGGGGGCGGCTACTTC.

V usage is TRBV28 and J usage is TRBJ2-1, with D perhaps TRBD2 (6 bases). Germline V gene data show CDR1 as MDHEN and CDR2 as SYDVKM. Trimming left V 6 bases short and J 10 bases short, with 13 bases between. CDR3 length equals 12 residues. This CDR3 reads CASRVAGNEQFF. CDR3 DNA: TGTGCCAGCAGAGTGGCGGGAAACGAGCAGTTCTTC. Full variable domain (missing parts from reference TRBV28 and TRBJ2-1): DVKVTQSSRYLVKRTGEKVFLECVQDMDHENMFWYRQDPGLGLRLIYFSYDVKMKEKGDIPEGYSVSREKKERFSLILESASTNQTSMYLCASRVAGNEQFFGPGTRLTVL.

The V gene is TRBV27, the J gene TRBJ2-1, with 7 nucleotides matching TRBD2. The V and J ends lost 7 bases and 7 bases, in that order; junction bases with no gene match: 7. Per the germline V gene, CDR1 is MNHEY and CDR2 is SMNVEV (reference sequence). This CDR3 contains 13 residues. The CDR3 sequence: CASMAGVLNEQFF. The CDR3 DNA reads as TGTGCCAGCATGGCGGGAGTCCTTAATGAGCAGTTCTTC.

The chain combines TRBV6-1 with TRBJ2-7, with D perhaps TRBD1 (5 bases). The CDR3 runs to 15 residues. Germline CDR1 is MNHNS and CDR2 is SASEGT. The V and J ends lost 1 base and 1 base respectively, with 11 bases between them. The CDR3 region has the DNA TGTGCCAGCAGTGAAGATCACAGGAGATCCTACGAGCAGTACTTC. This codes for CASSEDHRRSYEQYF.

The chain links TRBV7-8 to TRBJ2-5, with 12 bases fitting TRBD1. CDR1 SGHVS and CDR2 FQNEAQ come from the germline V gene. After removal of 5 bases from V and 5 bases from J, the junction contained 9 bases not matched to a gene. The CDR3 runs to 16 residues. The CDR3 DNA reads TGTGCCAGCAGCCGAGGGACAGGGGGCGCCGGGGAGACCCAGTACTTC. Translated: CASSRGTGGAGETQYF.

The gene calls are TRBV7-9 and TRBJ1-2; 9 bases align to TRBD1. This CDR3 comprises 18 residues. V gave up 4 bases and J gave up 5 bases; unmatched junction bases: 17. The germline V gene has CDR1 SEHNR and CDR2 FQNEAQ (reference sequence). The CDR3: CASSSSGQGGAGAYGYTF. CDR3 nucleotides: TGTGCCAGCAGCTCATCGGGACAGGGAGGGGCGGGAGCGTATGGCTACACCTTC.

V and J are TRBV2 and TRBJ2-2, with TRBD1 matching over 10 bases. V trimming: 7 bases; J trimming: 2 bases; junction bases outside the gene matches: 4. The CDR3 extends over 15 amino acids. The V gene's germline CDR1 is SNHLY and CDR2 FYNNEI. DNA of the CDR3: TGTGCCAGCAAAAGGACAGGGGGTAACACCGGGGAGCTGTTTTTT. As protein: CASKRTGGNTGELFF.

V is TRBV10-3 and J is TRBJ2-7, with TRBD1 matching 7 bases. The CDR3 runs to 14 residues. Germline V gene data show CDR1 as ENHRY and CDR2 as SYGVKD. Unmatched junction bases numbered 5, after V lost 4 bases and J lost 2 bases. CDR3 DNA sequence: TGTGCCATCAGTGTTACGGACAGGACCTACGAGCAGTACTTC. As protein: CAISVTDRTYEQYF.

The chain is built from TRBV27 and TRBJ2-1, with D possibly TRBD1 on 6 matching bases. With 4 bases removed from V and 8 bases from J, the gap between germline ends came to 12 bases. The CDR3 consists of 13 residues. Germline V gives CDR1 MNHEY, CDR2 SMNVEV (reference sequence). This chain's CDR3 is CASSSHTGYEQFF. Here the CDR3 DNA reads TGTGCCAGCAGTTCCCATACAGGGTATGAGCAGTTCTTC.

A single count supports this clone. V gene TRBV29-1 combines with J gene TRBJ2-5, with 9 bases fitting TRBD1. The germline CDR1 and CDR2 sequences are SQVTM and ANQGSEA. Trimming removed 4 bases from V and 1 base from J; junction bases left unmatched: 4. The CDR3 extends over 14 amino acids. CDR3 bases: TGCAGCGTTGGGGACAGGGACGGCCAAGAGACCCAGTACTTC. The encoded protein is CSVGDRDGQETQYF.

The rearrangement joins TRBV9 to TRBJ2-1; 11 bases fit TRBD1. The CDR3 is 14 residues long. Germline V gene data show CDR1 as SGDLS and CDR2 as YYNGEE. V lost 2 bases to trimming and J lost 9 bases; unmatched junction nucleotides: 4. The CDR3 protein is CASSVGQGAGEQFF. CDR3 coding DNA: TGTGCCAGCAGCGTCGGACAGGGGGCGGGTGAGCAGTTCTTC.

The chain employs TRBV5-1 and TRBJ1-1; 7 bases line up with TRBD1. The CDR3 consists of 14 residues. Germline values: CDR1 SGHRS, CDR2 YFSETQ. With 4 bases clipped from V and 1 base from J, the junction kept 4 bases outside the gene matches. The CDR3 spells CASSPRDRNTEAFF. The CDR3 DNA is TGCGCCAGCAGCCCAAGGGACAGGAACACTGAAGCTTTCTTT.

The chain couples TRBV27 to TRBJ1-5; D uncertain. The CDR3 runs to 13 residues. In germline, CDR1 is MNHEY, CDR2 SMNVEV (reference sequence). The germline V and J ends were trimmed by 5 bases and 6 bases, with 11 bases remaining between them. The chain's CDR3 is CASSPRRGQPQHF. Written as DNA, the CDR3 is TGTGCCAGCAGTCCGCGGCGTGGTCAGCCCCAGCATTTT.

The chain employs TRBV7-2 and TRBJ2-7; 7 bases align to TRBD1. Germline trimming cut 5 bases from V and 0 bases from J; bases unmatched to any gene: 10. Germline CDR1 is SGHTA and CDR2 is FQGNSA. There are 16 residues in the CDR3. CDR3 in amino acids: CASSITGALSSYEQYF. In DNA form, the CDR3 reads TGTGCCAGCAGCATTACAGGGGCCCTAAGCTCCTACGAGCAGTACTTC.

V gene TRBV5-4 combines with J gene TRBJ1-6; 7 nucleotides align to TRBD1. The ends lost 5 bases at V and 7 bases at J; junction bases unmatched: 6. The CDR3 covers 14 residues. The germline CDR1 and CDR2 sequences are SGHNT and YYREEE (reference sequence). CDR3 sequence: CASRPGQVNSPLHF. The DNA of the CDR3 is TGTGCCAGCAGGCCTGGACAGGTGAATTCACCCCTCCACTTT.

The V call is TRBV27, the J call TRBJ2-7; 7 bases agree with TRBD2. The V gene's germline CDR1 is MNHEY and CDR2 SMNVEV (reference sequence). The CDR3 runs 16 residues. V trimming: 5 bases; J trimming: 2 bases; junction bases outside the gene matches: 12. The CDR3 DNA reads as TGTGCCAGCAGTCACCGTCGGGGGAGGGAGACCTACGAGCAGTACTTC. Translation gives CASSHRRGRETYEQYF.

This chain uses TRBV28 with TRBJ1-1; 8 nucleotides align to TRBD1. This CDR3 is 17 amino acids long. Germline CDR1 and CDR2: MDHEN and SYDVKM. V was clipped by 0 bases and J by 3 bases; unmatched bases: 9. CDR3 DNA sequence: TGTGCCAGCAGTTTATGGGACAGGGTCCTCGGGGACACTGAAGCTTTCTTT. This gives the protein CASSLWDRVLGDTEAFF.

The chain joins TRBV4-1 to TRBJ1-5, with TRBD1 matching 8 bases. From germline, CDR1 is MGHRA and CDR2 YSYEKL. CDR3 size: 15 residues. Unmatched junction bases numbered 5, after V lost 3 bases and J lost 4 bases. In DNA, the CDR3 is TGCGCCAGCAGCCATGGACAGGGAGGGAATCAGCCCCAGCATTTT. It is translated as CASSHGQGGNQPQHF.

This chain joins TRBV18 and TRBJ1-6; D unresolved. The CDR3 is made up of 17 amino acids. V gave up 3 bases and J gave up 7 bases, with 19 bases separating them. Germline CDR1 and CDR2: KGHSH and LQKENI. As DNA, the CDR3 is TGTGCCAGCTCACCTGGAACGAGGAGCCGTATGAATTCACCCCTCCACTTT. It specifies CASSPGTRSRMNSPLHF.

Notes on this clone: The junction departs from the called germline gene at one end, perhaps through a read error. The gene calls are TRBV7-7 and TRBJ2-2, with TRBD1 identical over 9 bases. The CDR3 length is 16 residues. Germline CDR1 SSHAT, CDR2 FNYEAQ (reference sequence). The CDR3 nucleotides read TGTGCCAGCAGCCACAGGGGGCAGTGGAACATCGGGGAGCTGTTTTTT. The encoded protein is CASSHRGQWNIGELFF.

This clone was seen just once. The chain carries TRBV7-9 and TRBJ2-1, with D hard to call. V gave up 3 bases and J gave up 0 bases, with 9 bases separating them. Germline CDR1 and CDR2: SEHNR and FQNEAQ (reference sequence). The length of the CDR3 is 15 residues. Written as DNA, the CDR3 is TGTGCCAGCAGCTTTAAATATAGCTCCTACAATGAGCAGTTCTTC. It codes for CASSFKYSSYNEQFF.

This sequence joins TRBV12-5 and TRBJ1-5; the match to TRBD1 covers 10 bases. V was pared by 8 bases and J by 2 bases, with 21 bases of the junction left unmatched. The CDR3 is made up of 20 amino acids. Germline V gives CDR1 LGHNT, CDR2 FRNRAP. CDR3 bases: TGTGCTAGTTCTTTTCTGTTAGTGGGACAGGGGTTCAATGGCAATCAGCCCCAGCATTTT. It specifies CASSFLLVGQGFNGNQPQHF. Full variable domain (missing parts from reference TRBV12-5 and TRBJ1-5): DARVTQTPRHKVTEMGQEVTMRCQPILGHNTVFWYRQTMMQGLELLAYFRNRAPLDDSGMPKDRFSAEMPDATLATLKIQPSEPRDSAVYFCASSFLLVGQGFNGNQPQHFGDGTRLSIL.

The rearrangement joins TRBV24-1 to TRBJ2-3; D is perhaps TRBD1 (6 bases). V was pared by 6 bases and J by 3 bases, with 18 bases between. The V gene's germline CDR1 is KGHDR and CDR2 SFDVKD. CDR3 length: 16 amino acids. For the CDR3, the DNA is TGTGCCACCAGTTCGGCGAACAGGGTACGGACAGATACGCAGTATTTT. It is translated as CATSSANRVRTDTQYF.